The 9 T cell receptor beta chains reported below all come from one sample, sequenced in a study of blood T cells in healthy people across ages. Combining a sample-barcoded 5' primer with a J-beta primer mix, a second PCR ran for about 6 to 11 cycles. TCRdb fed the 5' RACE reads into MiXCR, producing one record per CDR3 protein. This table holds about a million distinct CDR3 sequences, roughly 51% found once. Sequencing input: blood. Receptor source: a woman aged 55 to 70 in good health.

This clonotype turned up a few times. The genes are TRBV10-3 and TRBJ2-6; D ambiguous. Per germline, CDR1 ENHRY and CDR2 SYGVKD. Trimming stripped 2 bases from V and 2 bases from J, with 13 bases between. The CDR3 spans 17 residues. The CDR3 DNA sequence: TGTGCCATCAGTGAGATGGGAAAAATACCTGGGGCCAACGTCCTGACTTTC. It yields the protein CAISEMGKIPGANVLTF.

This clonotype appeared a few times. The CDR3 region is CSVRHTGRGGYEQYF. CDR3 in DNA: TGCAGCGTTCGACACACGGGACGCGGGGGGTACGAGCAGTACTTC. The genes are TRBV29-1 and TRBJ2-7, with 8 bases aligning to TRBD2. Germline CDR1 is SQVTM and CDR2 is ANQGSEA. The V segment lost 5 bases and the J segment 4 bases; nucleotides outside the gene matches: 13. There are 15 residues in the CDR3.

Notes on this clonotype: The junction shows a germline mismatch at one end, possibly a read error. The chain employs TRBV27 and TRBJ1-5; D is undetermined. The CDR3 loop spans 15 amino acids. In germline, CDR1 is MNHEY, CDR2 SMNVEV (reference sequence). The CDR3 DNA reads TGTGCCAGCAGTCGGAGCGTAGCTAGCCATCAGCCCCAGCATTTT. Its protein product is CASSRSVASHQPQHF.

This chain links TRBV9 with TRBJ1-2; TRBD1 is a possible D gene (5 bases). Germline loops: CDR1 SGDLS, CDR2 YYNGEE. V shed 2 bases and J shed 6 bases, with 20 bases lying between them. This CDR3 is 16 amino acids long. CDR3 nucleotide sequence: TGTGCCAGCAGCGTTGCGCCCAGGCAGACAGACGATGGCTACACCTTC. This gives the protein CASSVAPRQTDDGYTF.

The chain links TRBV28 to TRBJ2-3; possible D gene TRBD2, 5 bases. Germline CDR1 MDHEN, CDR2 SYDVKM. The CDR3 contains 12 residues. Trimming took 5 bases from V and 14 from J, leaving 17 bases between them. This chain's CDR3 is CASSGQRTIRYF. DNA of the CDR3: TGTGCCAGCAGTGGCCAGCGGACCATAAGGTATTTT.

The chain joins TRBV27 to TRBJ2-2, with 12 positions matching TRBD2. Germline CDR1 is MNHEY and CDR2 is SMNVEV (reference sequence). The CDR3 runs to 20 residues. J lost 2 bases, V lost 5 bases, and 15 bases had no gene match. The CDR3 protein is CASSPDGLAGIRANTGELFF. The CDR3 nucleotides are TGTGCCAGCAGTCCTGACGGACTAGCGGGAATCCGGGCCAACACCGGGGAGCTGTTTTTT.

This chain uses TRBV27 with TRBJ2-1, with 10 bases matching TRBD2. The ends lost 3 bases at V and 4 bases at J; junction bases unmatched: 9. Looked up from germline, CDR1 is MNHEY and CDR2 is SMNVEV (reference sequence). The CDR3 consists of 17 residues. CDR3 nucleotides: TGTGCCAGCAGTTTTTCCCCAAGCGGGAGGGCATACAATGAGCAGTTCTTC. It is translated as CASSFSPSGRAYNEQFF.

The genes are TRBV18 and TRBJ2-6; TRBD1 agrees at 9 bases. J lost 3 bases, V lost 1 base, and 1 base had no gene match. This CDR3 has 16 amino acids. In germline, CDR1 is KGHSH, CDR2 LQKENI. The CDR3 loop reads CASSPLDRGGANVLTF. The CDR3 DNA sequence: TGTGCCAGCTCACCACTGGACAGGGGTGGGGCCAACGTCCTGACTTTC.

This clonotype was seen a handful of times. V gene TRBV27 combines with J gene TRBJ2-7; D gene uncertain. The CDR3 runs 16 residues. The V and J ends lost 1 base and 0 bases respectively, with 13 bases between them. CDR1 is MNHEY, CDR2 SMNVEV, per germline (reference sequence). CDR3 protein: CASSLYGPVSSYEQYF. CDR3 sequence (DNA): TGTGCCAGCAGTTTATACGGCCCCGTCAGCTCCTACGAGCAGTACTTC.